This T cell receptor (beta chain) was found in a study of blood T cell repertoires in COVID-19. The CDR3 spans 14 residues. CDR1 and CDR2 (germline): MNHEY, SMNVEV (reference sequence). Trimming stripped 2 bases from V and 8 bases from J, with 15 bases between. Clones were sequenced by immunoSEQ multiplex PCR, and TCRdb holds only the in-frame ones, with some missing. This sample has about 81,000 clones, with 91% found just once. The sample consisted of peripheral blood. The receptor was isolated from a woman in her forties or fifties in a cohort sampled during active COVID-19. The rearrangement joins TRBV27 to TRBJ1-2; possible D gene TRBD1, 6 bases. The CDR3: CASSLSGRGWGYTF. The CDR3 DNA sequence: TGTGCCAGCAGTTTAAGCGGCAGGGGTTGGGGCTACACCTTC.